The rows below give T cell receptor beta chains drawn from one sample of a study of metastatic and nonmetastatic thyroid tumors. Via MiXCR, TCRdb re-called the PCR reads. Of under 25,000 clones in the sample, roughly 22% were seen once. Sequenced input: adjacent normal tissue. Receptor source: a female donor with papillary thyroid cancer or a benign thyroid nodule (not recorded which). Some clones in this sample may be carry-over from other donors' samples. Both conserved end residues are part of each CDR3. The D gene is left open where the match is weak. Expanded clones are given a class, and other clones once, few, many or no size at all.

D	J	V	size	DNA	CDR3
-	TRBJ2-3	TRBV5-1	-	TGCGCCAGCAGCTTGACCGCGTCGAGCGGGCGGCTCCCCACAGATACGCAGTATTTT	CASSLTASSGRLPTDTQYF
-	TRBJ2-1	TRBV28	-	TGTGCCAGCTACCCCGCGGGACGGTCCTACAATGAGCAGTTCTTC	CASYPAGRSYNEQFF
-	TRBJ1-2	TRBV6-1	-	TGTGCCAGCAGTGAGGGTCCGAGCGTTAACTATGGCTACACCTTC	CASSEGPSVNYGYTF
-	TRBJ2-3	TRBV5-1	many	TGCGCCAGCAGGTTCTCCATTTCCCTAGCGTCGATTAGCACAGATACGCAGTATTTT	CASRFSISLASISTDTQYF
-	TRBJ1-3	TRBV5-1	-	TGCGCCAGCAGCAAAATACAGGGAGGTTCTGGAAACACCATATATTTT	CASSKIQGGSGNTIYF
-	TRBJ1-5	TRBV20-1	medium-sized	TGCAGTGCTAGGGACGGAGCGAATCAGCCCCAGCATTTT	CSARDGANQPQHF
-	TRBJ1-2	TRBV20-1	-	TGCAGTGCTACGCGGGGTCTGCCCCATAGGAGCTATGGCTACACCTTC	CSATRGLPHRSYGYTF
TRBD1	TRBJ2-1	TRBV28	medium-sized	TGTGCCAGCGGAACTGGCCGGGACAGGGGGCTCAATGAGCAGTTCTTC	CASGTGRDRGLNEQFF
TRBD1	TRBJ1-6	TRBV4-1	many	TGCGCCAGCAGCCCGTTCCCCCAGTCGACAGGGGGAATTAATTCACCCCTCCACTTT	CASSPFPQSTGGINSPLHF
-	TRBJ1-1	TRBV20-1	medium-sized	TGCAGTGCTAGAGACATGACGAACACTGAAGCTTTCTTT	CSARDMTNTEAFF
-	TRBJ1-4	TRBV19	many	TGTGCCAGTGGGCGCCAAAAACTGTTTTTT	CASGRQKLFF
-	TRBJ2-1	TRBV11-3	few	TGTGCCAGCAGCTTAGTCCCCGATGAGCAGTTCTTC	CASSLVPDEQFF
-	TRBJ2-1	TRBV12-3/TRBV12-4	few	TGTGCCAGCAGTTTAGCGAGCTCCTACAATGAGCAGTTCTTC	CASSLASSYNEQFF
-	TRBJ2-3	TRBV20-1	-	TGCAGTGCTAGGGATTCGATCGGGGGTGCGGCAGATACGCAGTATTTT	CSARDSIGGAADTQYF
-	TRBJ2-3	TRBV15	-	TGTGCCACCAGCAGAGATAAGCGGAATACGCAGTATTTT	CATSRDKRNTQYF
TRBD2	TRBJ2-7	TRBV5-6	-	TGTGCCAGCAGCACCCCCCCCAAGGGACTAGGCCAGAACGAGCAGTACTTC	CASSTPPKGLGQNEQYF
-	TRBJ1-3	TRBV29-1	many	TGCAGCGTTGAAGATCTTTCGGGGATCTCCTCTGGAAACACCATATATTTT	CSVEDLSGISSGNTIYF
-	TRBJ1-5	TRBV5-1	-	TGCGCCAGCAGTTTGGCTTGGGGGCAGCCCCAGCATTTT	CASSLAWGQPQHF
-	TRBJ1-6	TRBV7-8	-	TGTGCCAGCAGCTCGGGGTACGCCCTCCACTTT	CASSSGYALHF
TRBD1	TRBJ1-4	TRBV2	-	TGTGCCTGCGAGGACAGGGAGACAACTAATGAAAAACTGTTTTTT	CACEDRETTNEKLFF
-	TRBJ1-2	TRBV10-3	few	TGTGCCATCAGGGCGGGAACAGGGACATCTAACTATGGCTACACCTTC	CAIRAGTGTSNYGYTF
TRBD2	TRBJ2-3	TRBV20-1	few	TGCAGTGCTAGTGAACTAGCGGGAGGGACAGATACGCAGTATTTT	CSASELAGGTDTQYF
TRBD2	TRBJ2-7	TRBV2	few	TGTGCCAGCAGGTTCGGACTAGCCGACTACGAGCAGTACTTC	CASRFGLADYEQYF